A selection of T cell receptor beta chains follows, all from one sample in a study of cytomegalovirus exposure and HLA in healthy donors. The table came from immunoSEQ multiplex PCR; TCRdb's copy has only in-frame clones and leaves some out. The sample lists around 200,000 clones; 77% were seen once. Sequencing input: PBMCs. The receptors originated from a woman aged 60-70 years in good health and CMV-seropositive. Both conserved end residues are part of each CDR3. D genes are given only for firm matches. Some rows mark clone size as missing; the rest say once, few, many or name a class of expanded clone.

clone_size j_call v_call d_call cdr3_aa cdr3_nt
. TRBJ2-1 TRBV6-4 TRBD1 CASKRDRDHNEQFF TGTGCCAGCAAACGGGACAGGGACCACAATGAGCAGTTCTTC
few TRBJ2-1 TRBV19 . CASRVIGNEQFF TGTGCCAGTAGGGTGATCGGGAATGAGCAGTTCTTC
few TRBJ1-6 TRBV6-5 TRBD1 CASSYSDRGRGSPLHF TGTGCCAGCAGTTACTCGGACAGGGGGCGGGGATCACCCCTCCACTTT
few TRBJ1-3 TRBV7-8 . CASSPIGGSGNTIYF TGTGCCAGCAGCCCCATAGGGGGCTCTGGAAACACCATATATTTT
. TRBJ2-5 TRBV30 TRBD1 CAWKRDSLGETQYF TGTGCCTGGAAAAGGGACAGTTTAGGGGAGACCCAGTACTTC
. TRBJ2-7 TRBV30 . CAWRPSSYEQYF TGTGCCTGGAGACCGAGCTCCTACGAGCAGTACTTC
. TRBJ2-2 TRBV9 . CASSPVSGRRELFF TGTGCCAGCAGCCCCGTTTCGGGGAGAAGGGAGCTGTTTTTT
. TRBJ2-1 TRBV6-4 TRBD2 CASRRDYRYNEQFF TGTGCCAGCAGAAGGGACTATCGCTACAATGAGCAGTTCTTC
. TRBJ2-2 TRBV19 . CASSIVTGLGTGELFF TGTGCCAGTAGTATAGTTACAGGGTTGGGCACCGGGGAGCTGTTTTTT
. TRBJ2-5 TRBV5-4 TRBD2 CASRRGLEETQYF TGTGCCAGCAGGCGTGGACTAGAAGAGACCCAGTACTTC
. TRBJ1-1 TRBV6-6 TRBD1 CASTLIGGLGEAFF TGTGCCAGCACCCTGATAGGGGGCCTAGGTGAAGCTTTCTTT
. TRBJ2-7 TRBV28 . CASSLSAVSSYEQYF TGTGCCAGCAGTTTATCAGCGGTTAGCTCCTACGAGCAGTACTTC
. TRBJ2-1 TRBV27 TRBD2 CASSWTSGRNEQFF TGTGCCAGCAGTTGGACTAGCGGGAGAAATGAGCAGTTCTTC
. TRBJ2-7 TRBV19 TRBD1 CASSAGGTGTLYEQYF TGTGCCAGTAGTGCCGGCGGGACAGGGACCCTTTACGAGCAGTACTTC
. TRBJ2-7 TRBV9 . CASSVDWTTYEQYF TGTGCCAGCAGCGTAGATTGGACTACCTACGAGCAGTACTTC
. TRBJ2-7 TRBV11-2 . CASSLGLGGYEQYF TGTGCCAGCAGCTTGGGATTGGGGGGCTACGAGCAGTACTTC
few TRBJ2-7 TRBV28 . CASSLKGYEQYF TGTGCCAGCAGTTTGAAGGGGTACGAGCAGTACTTC
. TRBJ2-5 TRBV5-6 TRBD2 CASSRASGRALETQYF TGTGCCAGCAGCCGGGCTAGCGGGAGGGCCCTGGAGACCCAGTACTTC
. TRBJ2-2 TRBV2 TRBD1 CASSRPGQGFATGELFF TGTGCCAGCAGTCGGCCGGGACAGGGCTTCGCCACCGGGGAGCTGTTTTTT
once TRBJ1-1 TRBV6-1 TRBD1 CASSVRTGPVTPVTEAFF TGTGCCAGCAGTGTCCGGACAGGGCCCGTTACACCGGTCACTGAAGCTTTCTTT
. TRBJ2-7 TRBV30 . CAWSAGLPGEQYF TGTGCCTGGAGTGCAGGGCTACCGGGCGAGCAGTACTTC
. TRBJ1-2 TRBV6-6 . CASSTGQELYGYTF TGTGCCAGCAGTACAGGTCAGGAGCTCTATGGCTACACCTTC
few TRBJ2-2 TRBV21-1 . CASSKPTLDRGNTGELFF TGTGCCAGCAGCAAACCCACCCTCGACAGGGGAAACACCGGGGAGCTGTTTTTT
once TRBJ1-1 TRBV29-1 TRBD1 CSVTQGATEAFF TGCAGCGTCACGCAGGGGGCAACAGAAGCTTTCTTT
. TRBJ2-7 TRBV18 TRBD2 CASSPPGLAGGRYEQYF TGTGCCAGCTCACCACCGGGACTAGCGGGAGGGCGATACGAGCAGTACTTC
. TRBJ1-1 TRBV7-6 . CASSLEQGTEAFF TGTGCCAGCAGCTTAGAACAGGGAACTGAAGCTTTCTTT
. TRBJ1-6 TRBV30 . CALDSRQNSPLHF TGTGCCTTAGACAGCCGTCAAAATTCACCCCTCCACTTT
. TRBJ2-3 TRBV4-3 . CASSQDTPPRGPSTDTQYF TGCGCCAGCAGCCAAGATACCCCGCCCAGAGGCCCTAGCACAGATACGCAGTATTTT
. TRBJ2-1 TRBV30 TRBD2 CAWSVGLAGHNEQFF TGTGCCTGGAGTGTGGGACTAGCGGGCCACAATGAGCAGTTCTTC
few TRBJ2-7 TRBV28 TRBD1 CASRQTGLGSYEQYF TGTGCCAGCAGACAGACAGGGTTGGGTTCCTACGAGCAGTACTTC
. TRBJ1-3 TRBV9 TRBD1 CASSVGQGAGTIYF TGTGCCAGCAGCGTAGGACAGGGGGCGGGCACCATATATTTT
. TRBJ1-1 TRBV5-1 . CASSLGIDNRAPAAIMGLKAFF TGCGCCAGCAGCTTGGGTATAGATAACAGGGCTCCAGCGGCAATAATGGGCTTGAAAGCTTTCTTT
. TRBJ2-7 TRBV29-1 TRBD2 CSTGTNVYEQYF TGCAGCACTGGGACTAACGTCTACGAGCAGTACTTC
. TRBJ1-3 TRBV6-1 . CASSESIQTTVHF TGTGCCAGCAGTGAATCTATTCAAACCACCGTTCATTTT
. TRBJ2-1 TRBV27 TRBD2 CASSLGRLAGGRSSYNEQFF TGTGCCAGCAGCCTGGGCCGACTAGCGGGGGGGCGTAGCTCCTACAATGAGCAGTTCTTC
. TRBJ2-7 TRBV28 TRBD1 CASRSRQGREQYF TGTGCCAGCAGGAGCCGACAGGGGCGGGAGCAGTACTTC
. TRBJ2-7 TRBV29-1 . CSVVGGTVDYEQYF TGCAGCGTTGTGGGGGGTACGGTGGACTACGAGCAGTACTTC
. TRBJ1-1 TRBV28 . CASHTNRGEAFF TGTGCCAGCCACACCAATAGGGGTGAAGCTTTCTTT
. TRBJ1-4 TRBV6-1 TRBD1 CASSAQGAQGSEKLFF TGTGCCAGCAGTGCACAGGGGGCGCAGGGAAGTGAAAAACTGTTTTTT
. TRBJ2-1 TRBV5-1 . CASSAYGSYNEQFF TGCGCCAGCAGCGCGTACGGCTCCTACAATGAGCAGTTCTTC
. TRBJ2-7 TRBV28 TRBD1 CASSTTGQGSYEQYF TGTGCCAGCAGTACGACAGGACAGGGCTCCTACGAGCAGTACTTC
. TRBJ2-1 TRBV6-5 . CASSFPKAGSYNEQFF TGTGCCAGCAGTTTTCCCAAAGCTGGCTCCTACAATGAGCAGTTCTTC
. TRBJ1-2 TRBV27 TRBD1 CASSIVGGQMYGYTF TGTGCCAGCAGTATTGTCGGGGGACAGATGTATGGCTACACCTTC
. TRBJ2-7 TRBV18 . CASSPGQGNYEQYF TGTGCCAGCTCACCGGGTCAGGGTAACTACGAGCAGTACTTC
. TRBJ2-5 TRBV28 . CASSSQGSRETQYF TGTGCCAGCAGTTCACAGGGATCTAGGGAGACCCAGTACTTC
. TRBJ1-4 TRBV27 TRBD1 CASRDFTGDEKLFF TGTGCCAGCAGGGATTTTACAGGGGACGAAAAACTGTTTTTT
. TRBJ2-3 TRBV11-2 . CASSLNYGGDTQYF TGTGCCAGCAGCTTGAATTATGGGGGGGATACGCAGTATTTT
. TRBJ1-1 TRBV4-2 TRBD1 CASSQIWGQGSFKRTEAFF TGTGCCAGCAGCCAAATCTGGGGACAGGGTTCTTTCAAGCGCACTGAAGCTTTCTTT
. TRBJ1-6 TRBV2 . CASSDYRSSYNSPLHF TGTGCCAGCAGCGATTACAGGAGCTCCTATAATTCACCCCTCCACTTT
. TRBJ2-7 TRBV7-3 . CASSLMGSVPPYEQYF TGTGCCAGCAGCTTAATGGGTAGCGTACCTCCCTACGAGCAGTACTTC
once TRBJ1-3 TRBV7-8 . CASTPQRVGSENTIYF TGTGCCAGCACCCCTCAGAGGGTGGGGTCGGAGAACACCATATATTTT
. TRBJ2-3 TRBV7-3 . CASSLLGSEITDTQYF TGTGCCAGCAGCTTACTAGGTAGCGAGATCACAGATACGCAGTATTTT
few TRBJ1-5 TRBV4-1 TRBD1 CASSGTGGNQPQHF TGCGCCAGCAGCGGTACAGGGGGAAATCAGCCCCAGCATTTT
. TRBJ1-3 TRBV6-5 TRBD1 CASSGTGAGNTIYF TGTGCCAGCAGTGGGACAGGGGCTGGAAACACCATATATTTT
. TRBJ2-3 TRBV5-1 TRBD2 CASSPTSGTTYSDTQYF TGCGCCAGCAGCCCAACCTCCGGGACTACTTATTCAGATACGCAGTATTTT
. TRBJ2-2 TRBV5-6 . CASSPHNTGELFF TGTGCCAGCAGCCCCCATAACACCGGGGAGCTGTTTTTT
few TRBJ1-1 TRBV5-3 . CASSLQENTEAFF TGTGCCAGCAGCTTACAGGAGAACACTGAAGCTTTCTTT
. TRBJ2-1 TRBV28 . CASSPSPRIRRGNEQFF TGTGCCAGCAGTCCCTCCCCCAGGATCCGGCGGGGCAATGAGCAGTTCTTC
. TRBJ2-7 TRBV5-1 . CASSLGAGKTYEQYF TGCGCCAGCAGCTTGGGGGCGGGAAAGACCTACGAGCAGTACTTC